Each of the 24 T cell receptor beta chains below was sequenced from the same sample in a study of shared clonotypes between healthy human individuals. Some clones are missing from TCRdb's copy, which holds only in-frame ones; the method was immunoSEQ multiplex PCR. The table has 2 million to 3 million clones, over 85% seen once. Sample: naive CD4+ T cells from PBMCs. The subset was: CD45RA+ positively selected. Receptors were obtained from a man between 18 and 29 years old in good health. Some clones in this sample may be carry-over from other donors' samples.

This sequence joins TRBV11-3 and TRBJ1-1; D is perhaps TRBD1 (5 bases). Germline V lookup: CDR1 SGHNT, CDR2 YENEEA. This CDR3 has 15 residues. The V end lost 6 bases, the J end lost 4 bases, and 18 bases lay between the germline ends. The CDR3 DNA is TGTGCCAGCAGTCCCTCGTCGGTGGGGCGCACTGAAGCTTTCTTT. The encoded protein is CASSPSSVGRTEAFF.

This chain connects TRBV5-8 to TRBJ1-1; D gene uncertain. This CDR3 has 14 residues. Germline assignment: CDR1 SGHTS and CDR2 YDEGEE. V gave up 1 base and J gave up 0 bases, with 7 bases separating them. This CDR3 is CASSLLSLNTEAFF. The DNA for the CDR3 is TGTGCCAGCAGCTTGCTTTCCCTGAACACTGAAGCTTTCTTT.

V and J are TRBV7-3 and TRBJ2-5; D gene uncertain. This CDR3 has 15 amino acids. V was clipped by 5 bases and J by 5 bases, with 18 bases between them. Germline loops: CDR1 SGHTA, CDR2 FQGTGA. In DNA form, the CDR3 reads TGTGCCAGCAGCCCAACGCCCCAGGCAAGGGAGACCCAGTACTTC. Its translation is CASSPTPQARETQYF.

The rearrangement joins TRBV28 to TRBJ1-2, with TRBD1 matching over 10 bases. CDR3 length: 15 residues. Germline CDR1 and CDR2: MDHEN and SYDVKM. After removal of 6 bases from V and 0 bases from J, the junction contained 4 bases not matched to a gene. CDR3 sequence reads: CASSIGTGANYGYTF. The CDR3 DNA sequence: TGTGCCAGCAGCATAGGGACAGGGGCTAACTATGGCTACACCTTC.

The J gene is TRBJ1-1, the V gene TRBV19; TRBD1 is a possible D gene (6 bases). Trimming removed 0 bases at V and 7 bases at J, with 9 bases between. The germline gives CDR1 LNHDA, CDR2 SQIVND (reference sequence). The length of the CDR3 is 13 residues. The CDR3 here is CASSIEQGREAFF. DNA for the CDR3: TGTGCCAGTAGTATAGAACAGGGACGTGAAGCTTTCTTT.

The V gene is TRBV6-1, the J gene TRBJ2-1; no firm D call. The V end was cut by 0 bases, the J end by 7 bases, with 13 bases between. This CDR3 has 15 amino acids. Germline V CDR1 and CDR2: MNHNS, SASEGT. The CDR3 DNA reads TGTGCCAGCAGTGAAGCGCTTCAAGTGTGGAATGAGCAGTTCTTC. Protein: CASSEALQVWNEQFF.

The chain couples TRBV5-1 to TRBJ2-7; 9 positions match TRBD1. The V gene's germline CDR1 is SGHRS and CDR2 YFSETQ. Losses at the gene ends were 3 bases for V and 10 bases for J; bases not matched to a gene: 14. This CDR3 is built from 15 residues. The CDR3 is CASSYTSRDRDPQYF. The CDR3 coding sequence is TGCGCCAGCAGCTACACGTCCCGGGACAGGGATCCCCAGTACTTC.

The V gene is TRBV28, the J gene TRBJ2-1, with D unclear. The CDR3 is 14 residues long. CDR1 MDHEN and CDR2 SYDVKM come from the germline V gene. V gave up 5 bases and J gave up 5 bases, with 13 bases separating them. The CDR3 sequence is CASSPPVENNEQFF. For the CDR3, the DNA is TGTGCCAGCAGTCCCCCAGTAGAGAACAATGAGCAGTTCTTC.

The gene calls are TRBV9 and TRBJ2-1, with 8 bases identical to TRBD1. Looked up from germline, CDR1 is SGDLS and CDR2 is YYNGEE. V shed 4 bases, J shed 2 bases, and the junction held 5 bases outside the gene matches. This CDR3 has 15 residues. For the CDR3, the DNA is TGTGCCAGCAGCAAGCAGGGGGCCGCCTACAATGAGCAGTTCTTC. Amino acid sequence: CASSKQGAAYNEQFF.

The chain uses TRBV28 and TRBJ1-5; D remains unclear. CDR3 length: 12 amino acids. CDR1 MDHEN and CDR2 SYDVKM come from the germline V gene. The ends were cut back, 4 bases at V and 8 bases at J, with 9 bases in the middle. CDR3 protein: CASSSRLEPQHF. CDR3 DNA: TGTGCCAGCAGTTCCCGCCTGGAGCCCCAGCATTTT. The full variable domain, its missing parts supplied by reference TRBV28 and TRBJ1-5, is DVKVTQSSRYLVKRTGEKVFLECVQDMDHENMFWYRQDPGLGLRLIYFSYDVKMKEKGDIPEGYSVSREKKERFSLILESASTNQTSMYLCASSSRLEPQHFGDGTRLSIL.

As concerns this clone: The identical CDR3 is also encoded by other nucleotide sequences in the sample. The chain carries TRBV27 and TRBJ1-4; tentatively, D is TRBD1 (5 bases). From germline, CDR1 is MNHEY and CDR2 SMNVEV (reference sequence). The ends were cut back, 0 bases at V and 7 bases at J, with 12 bases in the middle. CDR3 length: 15 amino acids. Written as DNA, the CDR3 is TGTGCCAGCAGTTTATCACGAGGGGCGGGTGAAAAACTGTTTTTT. Protein: CASSLSRGAGEKLFF.

This chain uses TRBV6-5 with TRBJ1-4, with TRBD1 matching 9 bases. The CDR3 is 14 amino acids. Germline V gives CDR1 MNHEY, CDR2 SVGAGI. Trimming at V came to 6 bases and at J to 11 bases, leaving 10 bases not matched to a gene. The CDR3 here is CASRPPGTGRKLFF. The DNA for the CDR3 is TGTGCCAGCAGACCTCCCGGGACAGGGAGGAAACTGTTTTTT.

The CDR3 sequence is CASSHRTSGRVGDTQYF. CDR3 nucleotides: TGTGCCAGCAGCCACCGGACTAGCGGGAGAGTGGGAGATACGCAGTATTTT. J is TRBJ2-3 and V is TRBV28; 13 bases agree with TRBD2. This CDR3 has 17 residues. Trimming removed 6 bases from V and 5 bases from J; junction bases left unmatched: 11. Germline V gene data show CDR1 as MDHEN and CDR2 as SYDVKM.

This clone was picked up one time. The chain is built from TRBV5-4 and TRBJ2-3; D ambiguous. Trimming shortened V by 1 base and J by 0 bases, and 9 bases separated the two germline ends. The CDR3 is 15 amino acids. Germline V CDR1 and CDR2: SGHNT, YYREEE (reference sequence). The CDR3 sequence: CASSLRSASTDTQYF. The CDR3 coding sequence is TGTGCCAGCAGCTTGAGGAGCGCTAGCACAGATACGCAGTATTTT.

The chain links TRBV19 to TRBJ2-7, with 10 bases lining up with TRBD2. CDR3 size: 15 residues. Germline assignment: CDR1 LNHDA and CDR2 SQIVND (reference sequence). The ends lost 5 bases at V and 3 bases at J; junction bases unmatched: 7. CDR3 protein: CASSPRAGGLYEQYF. The CDR3 DNA sequence: TGTGCCAGTAGTCCGCGAGCGGGAGGGCTCTACGAGCAGTACTTC.

The rearrangement joins TRBV11-2 to TRBJ2-2; maybe TRBD2 (6 bases). The V end lost 1 base, the J end lost 1 base, and 10 bases lay between the germline ends. This CDR3 is built from 16 residues. From germline, CDR1 is SGHAT and CDR2 FQNNGV. CDR3 in DNA: TGTGCCAGCAGCTTAGGAACCGGGGGGAACACCGGGGAGCTGTTTTTT. Translated: CASSLGTGGNTGELFF.

This chain connects TRBV18 to TRBJ2-7, with a tentative D call TRBD1 (6 bases). Germline-derived CDR1 and CDR2 are KGHSH and LQKENI. This CDR3 is built from 15 residues. Trimming stripped 4 bases from V and 2 bases from J, with 15 bases between. CDR3: CASSLGAGDTYEQYF. CDR3 DNA: TGTGCCAGCTCACTAGGGGCAGGGGACACCTACGAGCAGTACTTC.

The J gene is TRBJ1-1, the V gene TRBV15, with D possibly TRBD1 on 5 matching bases. Germline CDR1 reads LNHNV; CDR2 reads YYDKDF (reference sequence). The CDR3 runs to 15 residues. The V gene lost 4 bases and the J gene lost 3 bases, with 15 bases spanning the gap. The CDR3 nucleotides are TGTGCCACCAGCAACCCTTCTTTGGGGGACACTGAAGCTTTCTTT. This encodes CATSNPSLGDTEAFF.

The chain has TRBV5-1 and TRBJ1-2; D gene unclear. The CDR3 contains 14 residues. V was pared by 0 bases and J by 7 bases, with 13 bases between. Germline V gene lookup returns CDR1 SGHRS and CDR2 YFSETQ. The CDR3 loop reads CASSLGEALGGYTF. DNA for the CDR3: TGCGCCAGCAGCTTGGGAGAGGCCCTGGGTGGCTACACCTTC. Combining the CDR3 with reference TRBV5-1 and TRBJ1-2 gives the whole variable domain KAGVTQTPRYLIKTRGQQVTLSCSPISGHRSVSWYQQTPGQGLQFLFEYFSETQRNKGNFPGRFSGRQFSNSRSEMNVSTLELGDSALYLCASSLGEALGGYTFGSGTRLTVV.

Turning to this clone: Within the sample, other DNA sequences also encode this same CDR3. This rearrangement joins TRBV28 to TRBJ1-3, with unresolved D. Germline V lookup: CDR1 MDHEN, CDR2 SYDVKM. This CDR3 is built from 12 residues. V lost 2 bases and J lost 3, with 2 bases in between. CDR3: CASSLVGNTIYF. The CDR3 DNA reads TGTGCCAGCAGTTTAGTTGGAAACACCATATATTTT.

V and J are TRBV7-9 and TRBJ1-1, with D possibly TRBD1 on 5 matching bases. The CDR3 covers 15 residues. With 8 bases removed from V and 0 bases from J, the gap between germline ends came to 16 bases. Looked up from germline, CDR1 is SEHNR and CDR2 is FQNEAQ (reference sequence). CDR3 sequence (DNA): TGTGCCAGCGGATCTATCAAGGGGTTGAACACTGAAGCTTTCTTT. Its translation is CASGSIKGLNTEAFF.

The table lists this clone with a count of one. The rearrangement uses TRBV4-1 and TRBJ2-7, with TRBD2 matching 7 bases. Unmatched junction bases numbered 20, after V lost 4 bases and J lost 2 bases. The length of the CDR3 is 19 residues. Germline CDR1 MGHRA, CDR2 YSYEKL. The CDR3 loop is CASSPAKIASSGETYEQYF. DNA for the CDR3: TGCGCCAGCAGCCCAGCCAAGATAGCGTCCAGCGGGGAAACCTACGAGCAGTACTTC.

The J gene is TRBJ2-5, the V gene TRBV25-1; D gene unclear. The germline V gene encodes CDR1 MGHDK and CDR2 SYGVNS. This CDR3 has 14 residues. Trimming shortened V by 2 bases and J by 5 bases, and 12 bases separated the two germline ends. The CDR3 spells CASSEHGTEETQYF. The CDR3 region has the DNA TGTGCCAGCAGTGAACATGGTACGGAGGAGACCCAGTACTTC. The full variable domain, its missing parts supplied by reference TRBV25-1 and TRBJ2-5, is EADIYQTPRYLVIGTGKKITLECSQTMGHDKMYWYQQDPGMELHLIHYSYGVNSTEKGDLSSESTVSRIRTEHFPLTLESARPSHTSQYLCASSEHGTEETQYFGPGTRLLVL.

J is TRBJ2-7 and V is TRBV4-1; 10 bases fit TRBD1. This CDR3 has 15 residues. Germline V gene sequence: CDR1 MGHRA, CDR2 YSYEKL. J gave up 6 bases and V 1 base, and 6 bases lay outside the gene matches. The CDR3 spells CASSQGQGARGEQYF. The CDR3 DNA reads as TGCGCCAGCAGCCAAGGACAGGGGGCAAGAGGCGAGCAGTACTTC.